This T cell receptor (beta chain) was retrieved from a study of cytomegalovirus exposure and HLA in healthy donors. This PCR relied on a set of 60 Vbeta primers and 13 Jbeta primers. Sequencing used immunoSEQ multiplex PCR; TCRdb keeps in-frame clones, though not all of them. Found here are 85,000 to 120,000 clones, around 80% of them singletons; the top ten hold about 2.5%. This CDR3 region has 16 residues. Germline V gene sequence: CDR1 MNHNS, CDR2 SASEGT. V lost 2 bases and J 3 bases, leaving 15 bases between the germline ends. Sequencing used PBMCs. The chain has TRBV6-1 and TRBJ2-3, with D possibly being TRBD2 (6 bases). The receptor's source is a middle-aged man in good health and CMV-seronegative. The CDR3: CASSELIADGTDTQYF. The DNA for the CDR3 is TGTGCCAGCAGTGAATTAATAGCGGATGGGACAGATACGCAGTATTTT.